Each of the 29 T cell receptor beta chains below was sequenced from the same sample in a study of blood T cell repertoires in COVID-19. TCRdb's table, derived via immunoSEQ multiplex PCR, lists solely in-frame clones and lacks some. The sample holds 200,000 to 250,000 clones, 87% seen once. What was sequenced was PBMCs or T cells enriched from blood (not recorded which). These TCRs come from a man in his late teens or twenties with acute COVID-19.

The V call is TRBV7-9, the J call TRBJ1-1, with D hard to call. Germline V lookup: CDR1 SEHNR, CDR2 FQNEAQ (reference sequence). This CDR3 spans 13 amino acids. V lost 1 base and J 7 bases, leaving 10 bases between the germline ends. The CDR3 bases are TGTGCCAGCAGCTTAGGAGGGTTTGATGAAGCTTTCTTT. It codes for CASSLGGFDEAFF.

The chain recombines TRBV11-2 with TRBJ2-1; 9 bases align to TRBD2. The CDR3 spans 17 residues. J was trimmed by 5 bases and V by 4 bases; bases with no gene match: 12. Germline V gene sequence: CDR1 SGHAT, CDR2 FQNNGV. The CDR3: CASSSLAGVGRNNEQFF. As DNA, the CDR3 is TGTGCCAGCAGCTCCTTAGCGGGAGTGGGTCGAAACAATGAGCAGTTCTTC.

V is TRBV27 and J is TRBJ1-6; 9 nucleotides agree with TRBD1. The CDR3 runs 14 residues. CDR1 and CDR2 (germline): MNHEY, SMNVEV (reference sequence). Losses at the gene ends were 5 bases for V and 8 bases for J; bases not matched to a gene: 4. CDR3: CASSLRDRDSPLHF. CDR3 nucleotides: TGTGCCAGCAGTCTCCGGGACAGGGATTCACCCCTCCACTTT.

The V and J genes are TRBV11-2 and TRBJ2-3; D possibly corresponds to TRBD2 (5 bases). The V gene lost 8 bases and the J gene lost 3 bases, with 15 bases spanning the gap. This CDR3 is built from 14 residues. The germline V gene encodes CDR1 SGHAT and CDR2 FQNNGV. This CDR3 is CASLSGGYTDTQYF. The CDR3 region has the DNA TGTGCCAGCCTATCCGGCGGGTATACAGATACGCAGTATTTT. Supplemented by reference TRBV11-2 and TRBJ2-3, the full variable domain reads EAGVAQSPRYKIIEKRQSVAFWCNPISGHATLYWYQQILGQGPKLLIQFQNNGVVDDSQLPKDRFSAERLKGVDSTLKIQPAKLEDSAVYLCASLSGGYTDTQYFGPGTRLTVL.

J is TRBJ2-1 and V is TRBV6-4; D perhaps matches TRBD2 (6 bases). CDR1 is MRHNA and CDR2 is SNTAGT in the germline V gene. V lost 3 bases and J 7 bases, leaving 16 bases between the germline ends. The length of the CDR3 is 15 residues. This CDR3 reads CASSDQDSGGNEQFF. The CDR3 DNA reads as TGTGCCAGCAGTGATCAAGACAGTGGAGGGAATGAGCAGTTCTTC.

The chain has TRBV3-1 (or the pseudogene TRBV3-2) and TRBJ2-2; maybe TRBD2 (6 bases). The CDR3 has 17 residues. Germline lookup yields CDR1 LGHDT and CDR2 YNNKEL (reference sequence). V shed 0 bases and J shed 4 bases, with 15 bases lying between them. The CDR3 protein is CASSQDHWVAVTGELFF. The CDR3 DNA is TGTGCCAGCAGCCAAGATCATTGGGTAGCGGTCACCGGGGAGCTGTTTTTT.

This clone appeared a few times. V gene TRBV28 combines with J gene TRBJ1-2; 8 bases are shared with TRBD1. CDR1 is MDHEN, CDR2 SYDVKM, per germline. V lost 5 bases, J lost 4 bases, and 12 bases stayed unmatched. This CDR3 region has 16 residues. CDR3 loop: CASSGGQVMWSYGYTF. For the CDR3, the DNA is TGTGCCAGCAGTGGGGGACAGGTCATGTGGAGCTATGGCTACACCTTC.

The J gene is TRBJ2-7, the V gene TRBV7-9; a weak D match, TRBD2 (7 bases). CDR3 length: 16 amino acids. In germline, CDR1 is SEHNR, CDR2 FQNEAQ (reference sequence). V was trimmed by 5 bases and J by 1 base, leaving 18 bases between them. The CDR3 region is CASSHSGGGRSYEQYF. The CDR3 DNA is TGTGCCAGCAGCCATAGTGGGGGCGGGAGATCCTACGAGCAGTACTTC.

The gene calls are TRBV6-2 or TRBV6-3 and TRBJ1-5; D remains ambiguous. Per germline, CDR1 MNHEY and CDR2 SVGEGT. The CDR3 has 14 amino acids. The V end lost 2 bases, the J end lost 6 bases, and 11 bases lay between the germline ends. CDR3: CASSYPLAGQPQHF. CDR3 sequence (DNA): TGTGCCAGCAGTTACCCTCTTGCCGGTCAGCCCCAGCATTTT.

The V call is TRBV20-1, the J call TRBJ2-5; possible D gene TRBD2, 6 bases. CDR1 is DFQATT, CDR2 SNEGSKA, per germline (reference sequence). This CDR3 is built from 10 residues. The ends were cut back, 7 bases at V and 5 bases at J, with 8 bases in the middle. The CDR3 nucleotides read TGCAGTGAGACTAGGGAGACCCAGTACTTC. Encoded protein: CSETRETQYF.

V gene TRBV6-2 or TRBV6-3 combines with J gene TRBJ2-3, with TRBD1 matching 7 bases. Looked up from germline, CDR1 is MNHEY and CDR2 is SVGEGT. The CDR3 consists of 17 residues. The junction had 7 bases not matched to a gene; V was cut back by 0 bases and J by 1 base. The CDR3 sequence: CASSYSIGDRGTDTQYF. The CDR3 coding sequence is TGTGCCAGCAGTTACTCGATCGGTGACAGGGGCACAGATACGCAGTATTTT.

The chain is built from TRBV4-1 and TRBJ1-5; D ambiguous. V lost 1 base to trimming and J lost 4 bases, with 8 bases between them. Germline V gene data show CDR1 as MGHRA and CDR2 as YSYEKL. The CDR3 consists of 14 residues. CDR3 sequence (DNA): TGCGCCAGCAGCCAAGTTGGAGCGAATCAGCCCCAGCATTTT. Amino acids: CASSQVGANQPQHF.

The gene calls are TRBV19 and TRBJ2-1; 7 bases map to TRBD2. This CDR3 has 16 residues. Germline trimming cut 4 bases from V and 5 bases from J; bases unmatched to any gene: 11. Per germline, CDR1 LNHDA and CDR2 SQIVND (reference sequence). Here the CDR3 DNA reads TGTGCCAGTAGTACTCCTAGAGGGAGGGATAACAATGAGCAGTTCTTC. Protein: CASSTPRGRDNNEQFF.

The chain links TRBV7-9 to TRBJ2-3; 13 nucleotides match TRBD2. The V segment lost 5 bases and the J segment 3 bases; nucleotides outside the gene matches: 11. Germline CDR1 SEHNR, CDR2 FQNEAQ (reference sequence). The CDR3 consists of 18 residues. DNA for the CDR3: TGTGCCAGCAGCCAACCCGGGACTAGCGGGAAAGGGACAGATACGCAGTATTTT. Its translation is CASSQPGTSGKGTDTQYF.

The CDR3 region is CASSSAGTSGLYEQYF. In DNA form, the CDR3 reads TGTGCCAGTAGTTCCGCCGGGACTAGCGGCCTCTACGAGCAGTACTTC. The V call is TRBV19, the J call TRBJ2-7; 11 bases align to TRBD2. CDR1 is LNHDA and CDR2 is SQIVND in the germline V gene (reference sequence). The CDR3 spans 16 residues. The J segment lost 3 bases and the V segment lost 5 bases, leaving 9 bases of the junction unmatched. Drawing the rest from reference TRBV19 and TRBJ2-7, the complete variable domain is DGGITQSPKYLFRKEGQNVTLSCEQNLNHDAMYWYRQDPGQGLRLIYYSQIVNDFQKGDIAEGYSVSREKKESFPLTVTSAQKNPTAFYLCASSSAGTSGLYEQYFGPGTRLTVT.

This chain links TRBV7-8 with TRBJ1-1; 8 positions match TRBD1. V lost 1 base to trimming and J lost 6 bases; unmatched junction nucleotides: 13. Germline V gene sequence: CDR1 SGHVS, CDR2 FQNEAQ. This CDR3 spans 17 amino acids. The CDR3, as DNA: TGTGCCAGCAGCTTAGGTAGGACAGGGAGACTATTCGCTGAAGCTTTCTTT. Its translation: CASSLGRTGRLFAEAFF.

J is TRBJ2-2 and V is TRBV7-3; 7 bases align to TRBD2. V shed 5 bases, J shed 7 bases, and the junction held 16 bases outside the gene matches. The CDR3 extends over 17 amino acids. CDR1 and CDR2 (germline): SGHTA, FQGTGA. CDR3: CASSITTPSWGGGELFF. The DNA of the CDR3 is TGTGCCAGCAGCATTACAACGCCCTCCTGGGGGGGCGGGGAGCTGTTTTTT.

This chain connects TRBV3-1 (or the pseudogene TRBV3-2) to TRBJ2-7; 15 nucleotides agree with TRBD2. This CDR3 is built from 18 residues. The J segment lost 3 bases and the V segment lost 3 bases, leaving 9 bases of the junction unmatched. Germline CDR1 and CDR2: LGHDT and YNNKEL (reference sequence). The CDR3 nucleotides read TGTGCCAGCAGCCACCGGACTAGCGGGAGGGCTTTCTTCTACGAGCAGTACTTC. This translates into CASSHRTSGRAFFYEQYF.

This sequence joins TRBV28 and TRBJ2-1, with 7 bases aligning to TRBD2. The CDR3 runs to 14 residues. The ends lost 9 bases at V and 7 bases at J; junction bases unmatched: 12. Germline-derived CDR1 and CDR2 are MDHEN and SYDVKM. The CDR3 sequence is CASLWLAVSNEQFF. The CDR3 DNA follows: TGTGCCAGTCTTTGGCTAGCGGTATCTAATGAGCAGTTCTTC. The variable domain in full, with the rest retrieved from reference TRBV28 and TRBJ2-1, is DVKVTQSSRYLVKRTGEKVFLECVQDMDHENMFWYRQDPGLGLRLIYFSYDVKMKEKGDIPEGYSVSREKKERFSLILESASTNQTSMYLCASLWLAVSNEQFFGPGTRLTVL.

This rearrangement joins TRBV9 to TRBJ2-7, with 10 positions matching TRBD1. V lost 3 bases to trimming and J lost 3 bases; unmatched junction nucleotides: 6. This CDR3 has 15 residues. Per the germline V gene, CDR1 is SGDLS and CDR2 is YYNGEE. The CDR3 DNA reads TGTGCCAGCAGCGCGGGGACAGGGGCAAACTACGAGCAGTACTTC. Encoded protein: CASSAGTGANYEQYF. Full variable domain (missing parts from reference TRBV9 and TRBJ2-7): DSGVTQTPKHLITATGQRVTLRCSPRSGDLSVYWYQQSLDQGLQFLIQYYNGEERAKGNILERFSAQQFPDLHSELNLSSLELGDSALYFCASSAGTGANYEQYFGPGTRLTVT.

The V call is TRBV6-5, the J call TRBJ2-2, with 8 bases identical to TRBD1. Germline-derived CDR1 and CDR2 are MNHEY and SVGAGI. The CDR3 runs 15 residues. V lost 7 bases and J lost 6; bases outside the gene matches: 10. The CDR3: CASTTGGSPAGELFF. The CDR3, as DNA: TGTGCCAGCACCACAGGGGGGTCCCCGGCCGGGGAGCTGTTTTTT.

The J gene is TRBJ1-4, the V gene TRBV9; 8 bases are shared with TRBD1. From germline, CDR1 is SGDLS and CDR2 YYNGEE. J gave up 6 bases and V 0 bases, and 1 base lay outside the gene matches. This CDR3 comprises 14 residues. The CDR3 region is CASSVAGGDEKLFF. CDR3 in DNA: TGTGCCAGCAGCGTAGCAGGGGGCGATGAAAAACTGTTTTTT. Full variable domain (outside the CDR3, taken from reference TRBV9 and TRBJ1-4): DSGVTQTPKHLITATGQRVTLRCSPRSGDLSVYWYQQSLDQGLQFLIQYYNGEERAKGNILERFSAQQFPDLHSELNLSSLELGDSALYFCASSVAGGDEKLFFGSGTQLSVL.

The CDR3 DNA sequence: TGTGCCAGCAGTTTACTGAACAGGGATCTAATGGGTGGCTACACCTTC. Its translation is CASSLLNRDLMGGYTF. The chain combines TRBV28 with TRBJ1-2; D might be TRBD1 (6 bases). Germline V lookup: CDR1 MDHEN, CDR2 SYDVKM. The CDR3 is 16 amino acids. V was shortened by 2 bases and J by 7 bases, with 20 bases between the two germline ends.

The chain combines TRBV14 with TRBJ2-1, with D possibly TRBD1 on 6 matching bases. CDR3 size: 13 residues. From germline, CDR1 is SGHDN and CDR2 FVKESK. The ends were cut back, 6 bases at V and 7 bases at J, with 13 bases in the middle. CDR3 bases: TGTGCCAGCAGACCTACAGGGATAAATGAGCAGTTCTTC. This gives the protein CASRPTGINEQFF.

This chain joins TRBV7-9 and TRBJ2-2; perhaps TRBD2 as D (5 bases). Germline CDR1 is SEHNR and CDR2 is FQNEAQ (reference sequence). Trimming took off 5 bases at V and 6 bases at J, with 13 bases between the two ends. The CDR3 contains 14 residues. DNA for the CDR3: TGTGCCAGCAGCCGGGAAGGGATGGCCGGGGAGCTGTTTTTT. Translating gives CASSREGMAGELFF.

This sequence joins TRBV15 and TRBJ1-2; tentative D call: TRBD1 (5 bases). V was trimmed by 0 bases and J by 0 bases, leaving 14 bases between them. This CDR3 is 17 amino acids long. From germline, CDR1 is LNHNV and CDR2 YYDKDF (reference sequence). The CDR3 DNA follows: TGTGCCACCAGCAGAGAGGTGTGGGGCAGTTCTAACTATGGCTACACCTTC. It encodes CATSREVWGSSNYGYTF.

The DNA for the CDR3 is TGTGCCAGCAGTGACAGGTATCAGCCCCAGCATTTT. This sequence encodes CASSDRYQPQHF. This chain connects TRBV7-2 to TRBJ1-5; perhaps TRBD1 as D (6 bases). This CDR3 contains 12 residues. The ends were cut back, 6 bases at V and 5 bases at J, with 8 bases in the middle. Germline assignment: CDR1 SGHTA and CDR2 FQGNSA.

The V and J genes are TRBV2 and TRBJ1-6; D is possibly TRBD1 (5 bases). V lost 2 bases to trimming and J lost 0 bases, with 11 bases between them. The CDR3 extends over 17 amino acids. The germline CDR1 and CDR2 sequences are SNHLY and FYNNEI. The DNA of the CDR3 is TGTGCCAGCAGTGAAAGGGGTAGAAGCTCCTATAATTCACCCCTCCACTTT. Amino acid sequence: CASSERGRSSYNSPLHF.

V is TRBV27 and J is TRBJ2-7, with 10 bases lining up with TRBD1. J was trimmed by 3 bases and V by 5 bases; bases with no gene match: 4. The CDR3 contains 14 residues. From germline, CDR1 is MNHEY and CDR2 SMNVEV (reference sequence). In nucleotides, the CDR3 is TGTGCCAGCAGTCAGTGGGACAGGGGCTACGAGCAGTACTTC. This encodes CASSQWDRGYEQYF.